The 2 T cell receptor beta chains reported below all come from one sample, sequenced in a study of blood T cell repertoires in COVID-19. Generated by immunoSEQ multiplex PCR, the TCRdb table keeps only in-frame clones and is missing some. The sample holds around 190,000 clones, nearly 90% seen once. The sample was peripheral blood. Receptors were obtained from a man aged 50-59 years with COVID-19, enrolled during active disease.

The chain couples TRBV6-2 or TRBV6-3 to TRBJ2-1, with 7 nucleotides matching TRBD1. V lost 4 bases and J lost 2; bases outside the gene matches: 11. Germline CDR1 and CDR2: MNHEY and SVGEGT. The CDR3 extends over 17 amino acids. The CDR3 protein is CASSFSIDRVAYNEQFF. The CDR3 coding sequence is TGTGCCAGCAGTTTCTCAATAGACAGGGTCGCCTACAATGAGCAGTTCTTC.

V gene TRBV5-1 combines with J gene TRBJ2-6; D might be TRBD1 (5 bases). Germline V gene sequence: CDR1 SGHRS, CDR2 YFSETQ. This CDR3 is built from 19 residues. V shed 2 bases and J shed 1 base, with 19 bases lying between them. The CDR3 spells CASSLQTVTKLSGANVLTF. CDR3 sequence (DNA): TGCGCCAGCAGCTTACAGACAGTGACCAAATTATCTGGGGCCAACGTCCTGACTTTC.